Listed below are T cell receptor beta chains from one sample, sequenced in a study of a mutant IDH1 vaccine in newly diagnosed glioma. These receptors lack a known antigen. Profiling relied on immunoSEQ multiplex PCR, and the TCRdb table lists in-frame clones only, not all of them. This sample has about 65,000 clones; about 85% occur once, and the top ten carry about 4.1%. The material sequenced was PBMCs, taken from a glioma patient whose treatment included an IDH1 peptide vaccine. The receptor source for this set is a man under 40 with glioma. The CDR3 runs from the conserved cysteine through the conserved F or W. Each record gives: clone size, CDR3 length, D gene, V gene, J gene, CDR3 protein, CDR3 DNA. D genes are given only for firm matches. Rows give clone size only sometimes, using once, few, many, or a class for an expanded clone.

clone size: few
CDR3 length: 13
D gene: .
V gene: TRBV7-7
J gene: TRBJ2-5
CDR3 protein: CASSFNIQETQYF
CDR3 DNA: TGTGCCAGCAGCTTCAACATCCAAGAGACCCAGTACTTC

clone size: .
CDR3 length: 12
D gene: .
V gene: TRBV7-8
J gene: TRBJ2-1
CDR3 protein: CASSTGRQGQFF
CDR3 DNA: TGTGCCAGCAGCACCGGTCGGCAGGGACAGTTCTTC

clone size: .
CDR3 length: 13
D gene: .
V gene: TRBV19
J gene: TRBJ2-7
CDR3 protein: CATKDYSSYEQYF
CDR3 DNA: TGTGCCACGAAAGATTATTCTTCCTACGAGCAGTACTTC

clone size: .
CDR3 length: 15
D gene: TRBD1
V gene: TRBV27
J gene: TRBJ1-6
CDR3 protein: CASSEGTGVYSPLHF
CDR3 DNA: TGTGCCAGCAGTGAGGGGACAGGCGTTTATTCACCCCTCCACTTT

clone size: .
CDR3 length: 18
D gene: TRBD1
V gene: TRBV7-7
J gene: TRBJ1-1
CDR3 protein: CASSLEGTGGRAGTEAFF
CDR3 DNA: TGTGCCAGCAGCTTAGAAGGGACAGGGGGCCGCGCGGGCACTGAAGCTTTCTTT

clone size: .
CDR3 length: 17
D gene: TRBD1
V gene: TRBV6-1
J gene: TRBJ1-6
CDR3 protein: CASSGLGQGGYNSPLHF
CDR3 DNA: TGTGCCAGCAGTGGATTGGGACAGGGAGGCTATAATTCACCCCTCCACTTT

clone size: .
CDR3 length: 14
D gene: .
V gene: TRBV7-9
J gene: TRBJ2-7
CDR3 protein: CASSLGQAVNEQYF
CDR3 DNA: TGTGCCAGCAGCTTAGGACAGGCGGTGAACGAGCAGTACTTC

clone size: .
CDR3 length: 16
D gene: .
V gene: TRBV15
J gene: TRBJ2-2
CDR3 protein: CATSRDFRLNTGELFF
CDR3 DNA: TGTGCCACCAGCAGAGATTTTCGGCTGAACACCGGGGAGCTGTTTTTT

clone size: .
CDR3 length: 12
D gene: .
V gene: TRBV7-9
J gene: TRBJ2-3
CDR3 protein: CASSPLAIAAHF
CDR3 DNA: TGTGCCAGCAGCCCCCTCGCAATAGCAGCTCATTTT

clone size: .
CDR3 length: 11
D gene: .
V gene: TRBV29-1
J gene: TRBJ2-3
CDR3 protein: CSGGRGDTQYF
CDR3 DNA: TGCAGCGGGGGACGGGGGGATACGCAGTATTTT

clone size: .
CDR3 length: 15
D gene: .
V gene: TRBV11-2
J gene: TRBJ1-3
CDR3 protein: CASSLDPGTGNTIYF
CDR3 DNA: TGTGCCAGCAGCTTAGATCCCGGGACGGGAAACACCATATATTTT

clone size: once
CDR3 length: 12
D gene: .
V gene: TRBV5-1
J gene: TRBJ2-7
CDR3 protein: CASEGVGNEQYF
CDR3 DNA: TGCGCCAGCGAGGGGGTCGGGAACGAGCAGTACTTC

clone size: .
CDR3 length: 13
D gene: TRBD1
V gene: TRBV19
J gene: TRBJ1-1
CDR3 protein: CASSIDRGTEAFF
CDR3 DNA: TGTGCCAGTAGTATAGACAGGGGGACTGAAGCTTTCTTT

clone size: .
CDR3 length: 16
D gene: TRBD2
V gene: TRBV19
J gene: TRBJ2-5
CDR3 protein: CASSISASGGVETQYF
CDR3 DNA: TGTGCCAGTAGTATCTCGGCTAGCGGGGGGGTGGAGACCCAGTACTTC

clone size: few
CDR3 length: 13
D gene: .
V gene: TRBV5-1
J gene: TRBJ1-5
CDR3 protein: CASSYGLNQPQHF
CDR3 DNA: TGCGCCAGCAGCTACGGCCTCAATCAGCCCCAGCATTTT

clone size: .
CDR3 length: 17
D gene: TRBD2
V gene: TRBV4-1
J gene: TRBJ2-3
CDR3 protein: CASSQGASGESTDTQYF
CDR3 DNA: TGCGCCAGCAGCCAAGGGGCTAGCGGGGAAAGCACAGATACGCAGTATTTT

clone size: .
CDR3 length: 15
D gene: .
V gene: TRBV19
J gene: TRBJ1-5
CDR3 protein: CASSIGQGKGQPQHF
CDR3 DNA: TGTGCCAGTAGTATAGGGCAGGGTAAGGGTCAGCCCCAGCATTTT

clone size: .
CDR3 length: 16
D gene: .
V gene: TRBV15
J gene: TRBJ1-2
CDR3 protein: CATSKASGTPGVGYTF
CDR3 DNA: TGTGCCACCAGCAAAGCCTCCGGGACCCCCGGGGTCGGCTACACCTTC

clone size: .
CDR3 length: 15
D gene: TRBD1
V gene: TRBV6-5
J gene: TRBJ1-6
CDR3 protein: CASSTTGTGSSPLHF
CDR3 DNA: TGTGCCAGCAGTACAACCGGGACAGGGAGTTCACCCCTCCACTTT

clone size: .
CDR3 length: 14
D gene: .
V gene: TRBV28
J gene: TRBJ1-5
CDR3 protein: CASSLSGGEKAQHF
CDR3 DNA: TGTGCCAGCAGTTTATCTGGGGGAGAGAAGGCCCAGCATTTT

clone size: once
CDR3 length: 16
D gene: .
V gene: TRBV4-1
J gene: TRBJ2-6
CDR3 protein: CASSQVTGSGANVLTF
CDR3 DNA: TGCGCCAGCAGCCAGGTAACAGGCTCTGGGGCCAACGTCCTGACTTTC

clone size: .
CDR3 length: 15
D gene: .
V gene: TRBV29-1
J gene: TRBJ2-2
CDR3 protein: CSVEESRKNTGELFF
CDR3 DNA: TGCAGCGTTGAAGAGAGTCGGAAAAACACCGGGGAGCTGTTTTTT

clone size: .
CDR3 length: 15
D gene: TRBD1
V gene: TRBV5-5
J gene: TRBJ1-1
CDR3 protein: CASSFDRGGYTEAFF
CDR3 DNA: TGTGCCAGCAGCTTTGACAGGGGTGGTTACACTGAAGCTTTCTTT

clone size: .
CDR3 length: 11
D gene: .
V gene: TRBV6-1
J gene: TRBJ2-5
CDR3 protein: CASLYAETQYF
CDR3 DNA: TGTGCCAGCCTTTATGCGGAGACCCAGTACTTC

clone size: .
CDR3 length: 11
D gene: .
V gene: TRBV20-1
J gene: TRBJ1-2
CDR3 protein: CSAAVLDGYTF
CDR3 DNA: TGCAGTGCGGCCGTATTAGATGGCTACACCTTC

clone size: .
CDR3 length: 11
D gene: .
V gene: TRBV20-1
J gene: TRBJ1-4
CDR3 protein: CSALQVEKLFF
CDR3 DNA: TGCAGTGCTTTACAGGTCGAAAAACTGTTTTTT

clone size: .
CDR3 length: 15
D gene: .
V gene: TRBV19
J gene: TRBJ1-1
CDR3 protein: CASSHPGRVSTEAFF
CDR3 DNA: TGTGCCAGTAGTCATCCGGGACGGGTGAGCACTGAAGCTTTCTTT

clone size: .
CDR3 length: 17
D gene: .
V gene: TRBV18
J gene: TRBJ1-4
CDR3 protein: CASSPLKIQTTNEKLFF
CDR3 DNA: TGTGCCAGCTCACCACTTAAAATACAGACAACTAATGAAAAACTGTTTTTT

clone size: .
CDR3 length: 15
D gene: .
V gene: TRBV2
J gene: TRBJ2-6
CDR3 protein: CASSRYYSGANVLTF
CDR3 DNA: TGTGCCAGCTCGAGGTATTACTCTGGGGCCAACGTCCTGACTTTC

clone size: .
CDR3 length: 11
D gene: .
V gene: TRBV18
J gene: TRBJ2-5
CDR3 protein: CASSQQETQYF
CDR3 DNA: TGTGCCAGCTCCCAGCAAGAGACCCAGTACTTC

clone size: .
CDR3 length: 11
D gene: .
V gene: TRBV6-5
J gene: TRBJ1-1
CDR3 protein: CASLWSSEAFF
CDR3 DNA: TGTGCCAGCCTTTGGTCCTCCGAAGCTTTCTTT

clone size: .
CDR3 length: 11
D gene: .
V gene: TRBV6-1
J gene: TRBJ1-1
CDR3 protein: CASRRNTEAFF
CDR3 DNA: TGTGCCAGCAGGCGGAACACTGAAGCTTTCTTT

clone size: .
CDR3 length: 15
D gene: TRBD1
V gene: TRBV29-1
J gene: TRBJ2-2
CDR3 protein: CSTSTGNYETGELFF
CDR3 DNA: TGCAGCACCTCGACAGGGAATTACGAAACCGGGGAGCTGTTTTTT

clone size: .
CDR3 length: 13
D gene: TRBD1
V gene: TRBV25-1
J gene: TRBJ1-4
CDR3 protein: CASRDRGHEKLFF
CDR3 DNA: TGTGCCAGCAGGGACAGGGGGCACGAAAAACTGTTTTTT

clone size: .
CDR3 length: 15
D gene: .
V gene: TRBV10-1
J gene: TRBJ1-3
CDR3 protein: CASSDGAVSGNTIYF
CDR3 DNA: TGCGCCAGCAGTGATGGGGCTGTATCTGGAAACACCATATATTTT

clone size: once
CDR3 length: 16
D gene: .
V gene: TRBV6-5
J gene: TRBJ2-2
CDR3 protein: CASSSSGTANTGELFF
CDR3 DNA: TGTGCCAGCAGTTCTTCCGGGACGGCGAACACCGGGGAGCTGTTTTTT

clone size: .
CDR3 length: 14
D gene: TRBD2
V gene: TRBV5-4
J gene: TRBJ2-7
CDR3 protein: CASSHGGGSYEQYF
CDR3 DNA: TGTGCCAGCAGCCACGGCGGGGGCTCCTACGAGCAGTACTTC

clone size: .
CDR3 length: 19
D gene: TRBD2
V gene: TRBV18
J gene: TRBJ2-1
CDR3 protein: CASSPTHPSGVRSYNEQFF
CDR3 DNA: TGTGCCAGCTCACCAACTCACCCTAGCGGGGTACGATCCTACAATGAGCAGTTCTTC

clone size: .
CDR3 length: 15
D gene: TRBD1
V gene: TRBV6-6
J gene: TRBJ1-4
CDR3 protein: CASSFPDRGPEKLFF
CDR3 DNA: TGTGCCAGCAGTTTCCCGGACAGGGGGCCTGAAAAACTGTTTTTT

clone size: .
CDR3 length: 14
D gene: .
V gene: TRBV19
J gene: TRBJ2-1
CDR3 protein: CASSISNRPNEQFF
CDR3 DNA: TGTGCCAGTAGTATTTCCAATCGGCCCAATGAGCAGTTCTTC

clone size: .
CDR3 length: 13
D gene: .
V gene: TRBV15
J gene: TRBJ2-7
CDR3 protein: CATSTDRTYEQYF
CDR3 DNA: TGTGCCACCAGCACGGACAGAACCTACGAGCAGTACTTC

clone size: medium-sized
CDR3 length: 16
D gene: .
V gene: TRBV15
J gene: TRBJ1-2
CDR3 protein: CATSSWSTETGYGYTF
CDR3 DNA: TGTGCCACCAGCAGTTGGTCCACCGAGACCGGCTATGGCTACACCTTC

clone size: .
CDR3 length: 15
D gene: .
V gene: TRBV28
J gene: TRBJ1-1
CDR3 protein: CASSPLGFGNTEAFF
CDR3 DNA: TGTGCCAGCAGTCCCCTGGGATTCGGGAACACTGAAGCTTTCTTT

clone size: .
CDR3 length: 12
D gene: .
V gene: TRBV6-5
J gene: TRBJ1-5
CDR3 protein: CASNRWNQPQHF
CDR3 DNA: TGTGCCAGCAATAGGTGGAATCAGCCCCAGCATTTT

clone size: few
CDR3 length: 14
D gene: .
V gene: TRBV6-5
J gene: TRBJ1-1
CDR3 protein: CASSHKTGSSEAFF
CDR3 DNA: TGTGCCAGCAGTCATAAAACAGGATCCTCTGAAGCTTTCTTT

clone size: .
CDR3 length: 14
D gene: TRBD1
V gene: TRBV5-4
J gene: TRBJ2-3
CDR3 protein: CASSLGQGADTQYF
CDR3 DNA: TGTGCCAGCAGCTTGGGGCAGGGGGCAGATACGCAGTATTTT

clone size: .
CDR3 length: 14
D gene: TRBD1
V gene: TRBV19
J gene: TRBJ1-2
CDR3 protein: CASSMGQGAYGYTF
CDR3 DNA: TGTGCCAGTAGTATGGGACAGGGTGCCTATGGCTACACCTTC

clone size: once
CDR3 length: 14
D gene: .
V gene: TRBV11-2
J gene: TRBJ2-7
CDR3 protein: CASSLVARAYEQYF
CDR3 DNA: TGTGCCAGCAGCTTAGTGGCCAGGGCCTACGAGCAGTACTTC

clone size: .
CDR3 length: 14
D gene: .
V gene: TRBV14
J gene: TRBJ2-1
CDR3 protein: CASSPQTGNNEQFF
CDR3 DNA: TGTGCCAGCAGCCCCCAAACAGGGAACAATGAGCAGTTCTTC

clone size: .
CDR3 length: 15
D gene: .
V gene: TRBV18
J gene: TRBJ1-1
CDR3 protein: CASSPLKGPNTEAFF
CDR3 DNA: TGTGCCAGCTCACCACTGAAGGGTCCGAACACTGAAGCTTTCTTT

clone size: .
CDR3 length: 15
D gene: .
V gene: TRBV5-8
J gene: TRBJ1-1
CDR3 protein: CASKKTSTGWTEAFF
CDR3 DNA: TGTGCCAGCAAAAAAACTTCCACAGGGTGGACTGAAGCTTTCTTT

clone size: .
CDR3 length: 19
D gene: TRBD2
V gene: TRBV9
J gene: TRBJ2-1
CDR3 protein: CASSVGGLVAGTPLDEQFF
CDR3 DNA: TGTGCCAGCAGCGTAGGGGGTTTGGTAGCGGGGACCCCGCTTGATGAGCAGTTCTTC

clone size: .
CDR3 length: 14
D gene: .
V gene: TRBV6-6
J gene: TRBJ2-7
CDR3 protein: CASNPQGWAPEQYF
CDR3 DNA: TGTGCCAGCAACCCACAGGGATGGGCCCCCGAGCAGTACTTC

clone size: .
CDR3 length: 13
D gene: .
V gene: TRBV30
J gene: TRBJ1-6
CDR3 protein: CAWSSGTNSPLHF
CDR3 DNA: TGTGCCTGGAGTTCAGGCACCAATTCACCCCTCCACTTT

clone size: .
CDR3 length: 16
D gene: .
V gene: TRBV10-3
J gene: TRBJ2-3
CDR3 protein: CAISSMTFSSTDTQYF
CDR3 DNA: TGTGCCATCAGTTCTATGACTTTCTCTAGCACAGATACGCAGTATTTT

clone size: .
CDR3 length: 15
D gene: TRBD2
V gene: TRBV5-1
J gene: TRBJ2-7
CDR3 protein: CASSPTSGGSYEQYF
CDR3 DNA: TGCGCCAGCAGCCCTACTAGCGGGGGTTCCTACGAGCAGTACTTC

clone size: .
CDR3 length: 16
D gene: .
V gene: TRBV18
J gene: TRBJ1-4
CDR3 protein: CASSPDRTGANEKLFF
CDR3 DNA: TGTGCCAGCTCACCAGACAGGACCGGGGCTAATGAAAAACTGTTTTTT

clone size: .
CDR3 length: 15
D gene: .
V gene: TRBV5-8
J gene: TRBJ2-1
CDR3 protein: CASSLGGFYNDKQFF
CDR3 DNA: TGTGCCAGCAGCTTGGGTGGGTTCTACAATGATAAGCAGTTCTTC

clone size: .
CDR3 length: 15
D gene: .
V gene: TRBV7-9
J gene: TRBJ2-7
CDR3 protein: CASSPGRIMTYEQYF
CDR3 DNA: TGTGCCAGCAGCCCGGGACGGATCATGACCTACGAGCAGTACTTC